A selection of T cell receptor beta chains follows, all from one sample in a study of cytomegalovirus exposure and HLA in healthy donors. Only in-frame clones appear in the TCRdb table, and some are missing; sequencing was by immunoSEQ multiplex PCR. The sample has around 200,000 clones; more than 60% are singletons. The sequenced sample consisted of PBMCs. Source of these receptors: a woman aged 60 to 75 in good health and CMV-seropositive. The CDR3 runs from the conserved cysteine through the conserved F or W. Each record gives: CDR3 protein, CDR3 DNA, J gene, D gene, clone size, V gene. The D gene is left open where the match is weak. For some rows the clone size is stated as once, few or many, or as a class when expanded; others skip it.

cdr3_aa: CASSLERGGTTANYGYTF
cdr3_nt: TGTGCCAGCAGCTTAGAAAGGGGAGGGACTACAGCTAACTATGGCTACACCTTC
j_call: TRBJ1-2
d_call: -
clone_size: -
v_call: TRBV7-9

cdr3_aa: CASSLASGRYEQYF
cdr3_nt: TGTGCCAGCAGCTTAGCTAGCGGGAGGTACGAGCAGTACTTC
j_call: TRBJ2-7
d_call: TRBD2
clone_size: -
v_call: TRBV7-2

cdr3_aa: CASRSTGPGELFF
cdr3_nt: TGTGCCAGCAGGTCGACAGGGCCCGGGGAGCTGTTTTTT
j_call: TRBJ2-2
d_call: TRBD1
clone_size: -
v_call: TRBV7-2

cdr3_aa: CASSLDRSNTGELFF
cdr3_nt: TGTGCCAGCAGCCTGGACAGATCGAACACCGGGGAGCTGTTTTTT
j_call: TRBJ2-2
d_call: -
clone_size: -
v_call: TRBV7-3

cdr3_aa: CASSQVNYEQYF
cdr3_nt: TGCGCCAGCAGCCAAGTAAACTACGAGCAGTACTTC
j_call: TRBJ2-7
d_call: -
clone_size: -
v_call: TRBV4-1

cdr3_aa: CASSDRLAGGVITDTQYF
cdr3_nt: TGTGCCAGCAGCGACCGACTAGCGGGGGGAGTGATCACAGATACGCAGTATTTT
j_call: TRBJ2-3
d_call: TRBD2
clone_size: few
v_call: TRBV5-6

cdr3_aa: CASSLIQGQETQYF
cdr3_nt: TGTGCCAGCAGCTTAATCCAGGGTCAAGAGACCCAGTACTTC
j_call: TRBJ2-5
d_call: -
clone_size: once
v_call: TRBV11-2

cdr3_aa: CAWSRGQNQPQHF
cdr3_nt: TGTGCCTGGAGTAGAGGACAGAATCAGCCCCAGCATTTT
j_call: TRBJ1-5
d_call: -
clone_size: -
v_call: TRBV30

cdr3_aa: CASSSLANYGYTF
cdr3_nt: TGTGCCAGCAGCTCTCTAGCTAACTATGGCTACACCTTC
j_call: TRBJ1-2
d_call: -
clone_size: -
v_call: TRBV28

cdr3_aa: CASSPPGQGSPEQYF
cdr3_nt: TGTGCCAGCTCACCACCGGGACAGGGGAGTCCGGAGCAGTACTTC
j_call: TRBJ2-7
d_call: TRBD1
clone_size: -
v_call: TRBV18

cdr3_aa: CSVPYEQYF
cdr3_nt: TGCAGCGTCCCTTACGAGCAGTACTTC
j_call: TRBJ2-7
d_call: -
clone_size: -
v_call: TRBV29-1

cdr3_aa: CASSMGQGEETQYF
cdr3_nt: TGCGCCAGCAGCATGGGACAGGGCGAAGAGACCCAGTACTTC
j_call: TRBJ2-5
d_call: TRBD1
clone_size: -
v_call: TRBV4-3

cdr3_aa: CASSLFTGPDQPQHF
cdr3_nt: TGTGCCAGCAGTTTATTTACAGGGCCAGATCAGCCCCAGCATTTT
j_call: TRBJ1-5
d_call: -
clone_size: -
v_call: TRBV27

cdr3_aa: CASSWGGGRNTGELFF
cdr3_nt: TGTGCCAGCAGCTGGGGCGGGGGCAGGAACACCGGGGAGCTGTTTTTT
j_call: TRBJ2-2
d_call: -
clone_size: once
v_call: TRBV5-5

cdr3_aa: CASSPFRSGAAYEQYF
cdr3_nt: TGTGCCAGCTCACCATTCCGTAGCGGGGCTGCCTACGAGCAGTACTTC
j_call: TRBJ2-7
d_call: TRBD2
clone_size: -
v_call: TRBV18

cdr3_aa: CASSLRQGATDTQYF
cdr3_nt: TGTGCCAGCAGCTTAAGGCAGGGGGCAACAGATACGCAGTATTTT
j_call: TRBJ2-3
d_call: TRBD1
clone_size: -
v_call: TRBV7-2

cdr3_aa: CASRQNPRDSLGNEQFF
cdr3_nt: TGTGCCAGCAGACAAAATCCCCGGGACTCTCTTGGGAATGAGCAGTTCTTC
j_call: TRBJ2-1
d_call: -
clone_size: -
v_call: TRBV7-9

cdr3_aa: CASRRSGETQYF
cdr3_nt: TGTGCCAGCAGGCGCAGCGGAGAGACCCAGTACTTC
j_call: TRBJ2-5
d_call: -
clone_size: -
v_call: TRBV6-5

cdr3_aa: CATKTGANEKLFF
cdr3_nt: TGTGCCACCAAGACAGGGGCTAATGAAAAACTGTTTTTT
j_call: TRBJ1-4
d_call: TRBD1
clone_size: -
v_call: TRBV15

cdr3_aa: CASSSGVGGELFF
cdr3_nt: TGTGCCAGCAGCTCGGGGGTAGGCGGGGAGCTGTTTTTT
j_call: TRBJ2-2
d_call: -
clone_size: -
v_call: TRBV11-3

cdr3_aa: CASSFLEEQYF
cdr3_nt: TGCGCCAGCAGCTTCCTGGAGGAGCAGTACTTC
j_call: TRBJ2-7
d_call: -
clone_size: few
v_call: TRBV5-1

cdr3_aa: CASSLEGQIHQPQHF
cdr3_nt: TGCGCCAGCAGTCTCGAGGGACAGATTCATCAGCCCCAGCATTTT
j_call: TRBJ1-5
d_call: TRBD1
clone_size: -
v_call: TRBV23-1

cdr3_aa: CASSLGTDHRLGYTF
cdr3_nt: TGTGCCAGCAGTTTGGGGACAGATCATAGATTAGGCTACACCTTC
j_call: TRBJ1-2
d_call: TRBD1
clone_size: -
v_call: TRBV28

cdr3_aa: CARNMRQGHYEQYF
cdr3_nt: TGCGCCAGGAACATGAGACAGGGGCACTACGAGCAGTACTTC
j_call: TRBJ2-7
d_call: TRBD1
clone_size: -
v_call: TRBV10-1

cdr3_aa: CASTPAGAFGEQYF
cdr3_nt: TGTGCCAGCACCCCAGCGGGGGCCTTCGGCGAGCAGTACTTC
j_call: TRBJ2-7
d_call: TRBD2
clone_size: -
v_call: TRBV27

cdr3_aa: CASSKRIGQLTYEQYF
cdr3_nt: TGTGCCAGCAGCAAAAGGATAGGACAGCTAACCTACGAGCAGTACTTC
j_call: TRBJ2-7
d_call: -
clone_size: -
v_call: TRBV7-6